This TCR beta chain was observed in a study of prognosis after radiotherapy for stage I lung cancer. By two-round multiplex PCR, the TCR beta CDR3 was amplified from genomic DNA. Primers (each specific to one TRBV or TRBJ gene) were used in first-round PCR. TCRdb analysed the multiplex PCR reads with MiXCR anew, one entry per CDR3 protein. The sample yields about 59,000 distinct CDR3 sequences, more than 25% seen once. V lost 1 base and J lost 1, with 10 bases in between. Germline CDR1 and CDR2: SGHTA and FQGTGA. The CDR3 loop spans 16 amino acids. In its sample, this clonotype was seen many times. The chain has TRBV7-3 and TRBJ2-2; D is possibly TRBD1 (5 bases). Sequencing used PBMCs, obtained before or after stereotactic body radiation therapy (not recorded which). The TCR sequence derives from a donor aged 50 or older with non-small cell lung cancer. CDR3 in amino acids: CASSLSPGLNTGELFF. The CDR3 region has the DNA TGTGCCAGCAGCTTAAGTCCAGGGCTGAACACCGGGGAGCTGTTTTTT.